The 16 T cell receptor beta chains given below trace back to one sample, sequenced in a study of cytomegalovirus exposure and HLA in healthy donors. Primers: 60 Vbeta forward and 13 Jbeta reverse. Profiled with immunoSEQ multiplex PCR; TCRdb holds only in-frame clones, not every one. The repertoire holds tens of thousands of clones, with around 85% as singletons. The source material was PBMCs. These TCRs come from a young man in good health and CMV-seronegative.

This clone was observed a few times. This rearrangement joins TRBV19 to TRBJ1-4; 9 nucleotides align to TRBD1. Looked up from germline, CDR1 is LNHDA and CDR2 is SQIVND (reference sequence). This CDR3 is built from 13 residues. The trim removed 11 bases at V and 4 bases at J, leaving 5 bases unmatched. The CDR3 sequence is CAVTGGGNEKLFF. The CDR3 region has the DNA TGTGCCGTTACAGGGGGCGGTAATGAAAAACTGTTTTTT.

The chain employs TRBV6-5 and TRBJ2-1, with 13 bases aligning to TRBD2. This CDR3 region has 16 residues. The germline gives CDR1 MNHEY, CDR2 SVGAGI. V trimming: 2 bases; J trimming: 4 bases; junction bases outside the gene matches: 2. CDR3 residues: CASSYPGLAGYNEQFF. The CDR3 nucleotides are TGTGCCAGCAGTTACCCGGGACTAGCGGGATACAATGAGCAGTTCTTC.

V is TRBV4-1 and J is TRBJ2-5; 10 nucleotides line up with TRBD2. The J segment lost 5 bases and the V segment lost 1 base, leaving 4 bases of the junction unmatched. The V gene's germline CDR1 is MGHRA and CDR2 YSYEKL. The CDR3 extends over 15 amino acids. The CDR3 region is CASSQGLAGAETQYF. The CDR3 coding sequence is TGCGCCAGCAGCCAAGGTCTAGCGGGAGCGGAGACCCAGTACTTC.

The rearrangement joins TRBV28 to TRBJ1-2; no definite D call. This CDR3 is 15 amino acids long. In germline, CDR1 is MDHEN, CDR2 SYDVKM. V dropped 5 bases and J dropped 5 bases, with 18 bases sitting between them. The CDR3 sequence: CASSPDPTRGYGYTF. In nucleotides, the CDR3 is TGTGCCAGCAGTCCCGACCCTACACGAGGATATGGCTACACCTTC.

V and J are TRBV19 and TRBJ1-4; D unresolved. CDR3 length: 15 amino acids. Germline V gene sequence: CDR1 LNHDA, CDR2 SQIVND (reference sequence). V lost 0 bases to trimming and J lost 12 bases, with 17 bases between them. The CDR3 here is CASSIDLLVPGQLFF. In DNA form, the CDR3 reads TGTGCCAGTAGTATAGATCTCTTAGTCCCCGGTCAACTGTTTTTT.

The chain uses TRBV6-5 and TRBJ2-7, with 9 bases identical to TRBD1. CDR3 length: 15 amino acids. In germline, CDR1 is MNHEY, CDR2 SVGAGI. The V segment lost 6 bases and the J segment 2 bases; nucleotides outside the gene matches: 8. CDR3 coding DNA: TGTGCCAGCAGAAAGGGGGGACAGGGCACCTACGAGCAGTACTTC. It specifies CASRKGGQGTYEQYF.

By share, this clone counts as medium-sized. In nucleotides, the CDR3 is TGTGCCAGCAGCCCAAAGGGGCAGGGAGGGATTCAGTACTTC. Residues: CASSPKGQGGIQYF. The chain links TRBV5-4 to TRBJ2-4; 7 bases line up with TRBD2. V shed 4 bases, J shed 10 bases, and the junction held 11 bases outside the gene matches. The CDR3 has 14 amino acids. The germline V gene has CDR1 SGHNT and CDR2 YYREEE (reference sequence). The variable domain in full, completed from reference TRBV5-4 and TRBJ2-4, reads ETGVTQSPTHLIKTRGQQVTLRCSSQSGHNTVSWYQQALGQGPQFIFQYYREEENGRGNFPPRFSGLQFPNYSSELNVNALELDDSALYLCASSPKGQGGIQYFGAGTRLSVL.

The rearrangement uses TRBV30 and TRBJ2-5, with D tentatively TRBD2 (6 bases). V lost 2 bases and J 4 bases, leaving 14 bases between the germline ends. CDR3 size: 14 residues. Germline V gene sequence: CDR1 GTSNPN, CDR2 SVGIG (reference sequence). DNA of the CDR3: TGTGCCTGGAGTTCCTGGGACTTGAGAGAGACCCAGTACTTC. It encodes CAWSSWDLRETQYF.

CDR3 sequence (DNA): TGTGCCAGCAGCCCAAGGGGAGGGATAGGGTGGAACACTGAAGCTTTCTTT. Residues: CASSPRGGIGWNTEAFF. The chain has TRBV5-4 and TRBJ1-1; D is perhaps TRBD1 (5 bases). There are 17 residues in the CDR3. V gave up 4 bases and J gave up 1 base, with 20 bases separating them. Germline V gives CDR1 SGHNT, CDR2 YYREEE (reference sequence).

The chain joins TRBV28 to TRBJ1-4; 9 bases line up with TRBD1. V lost 5 bases to trimming and J lost 0 bases; unmatched junction nucleotides: 7. Germline values: CDR1 MDHEN, CDR2 SYDVKM. This CDR3 has 17 residues. DNA of the CDR3: TGTGCCAGCAGTCTTAGGGACAGGGTCTCAACTAATGAAAAACTGTTTTTT. It is translated as CASSLRDRVSTNEKLFF.

This clone was recorded once. The chain joins TRBV6-5 to TRBJ2-7; 9 nucleotides agree with TRBD2. V lost 4 bases and J lost 0; bases outside the gene matches: 4. The length of the CDR3 is 15 residues. CDR1 and CDR2 from the germline V gene are MNHEY and SVGAGI. CDR3 amino acids: CASSWNSGSSYEQYF. The CDR3 DNA follows: TGTGCCAGCAGTTGGAATAGCGGGAGCTCCTACGAGCAGTACTTC.

CDR3 sequence: CASSLAASGVYEQYF. The DNA for the CDR3 is TGCGCCAGCAGCTTGGCCGCCAGCGGAGTATACGAGCAGTACTTC. The chain couples TRBV5-1 to TRBJ2-7; possible D gene TRBD2, 5 bases. V shed 0 bases and J shed 4 bases, with 14 bases lying between them. The germline CDR1 and CDR2 sequences are SGHRS and YFSETQ. The CDR3 is 15 amino acids.

The J gene is TRBJ2-1, the V gene TRBV15, with 9 positions matching TRBD2. This CDR3 spans 16 amino acids. The V gene end was trimmed by 0 bases and the J gene end by 6 bases; junction bases not matched to a gene: 6. The germline gives CDR1 LNHNV, CDR2 YYDKDF (reference sequence). CDR3 nucleotides: TGTGCCACCAGCAGAGATCTTGGCGGGAGGGCCAATGAGCAGTTCTTC. Its translation: CATSRDLGGRANEQFF.

The genes are TRBV30 and TRBJ1-1; TRBD1 aligns across 12 bases. CDR1 and CDR2 (germline): GTSNPN, SVGIG (reference sequence). The trim removed 1 base at V and 7 bases at J, leaving 13 bases unmatched. The CDR3 loop spans 17 amino acids. DNA for the CDR3: TGTGCCTGGAGTGCCGACCTATTGGGACAGGGGGCGAGTGAAGCTTTCTTT. Its translation is CAWSADLLGQGASEAFF.

The chain's CDR3 is CASSLTWLSYNEQFF. CDR3 nucleotides: TGTGCCAGCAGCCTGACATGGCTGTCCTACAATGAGCAGTTCTTC. This chain joins TRBV7-2 and TRBJ2-1; D remains ambiguous. Germline V gene sequence: CDR1 SGHTA, CDR2 FQGNSA. Deletions cut 5 bases from V and 1 base from J, with 12 bases between. CDR3 length: 15 residues.

This chain links TRBV7-9 with TRBJ2-7, with D perhaps TRBD2 (6 bases). Germline V gives CDR1 SEHNR, CDR2 FQNEAQ (reference sequence). The V end was cut by 3 bases, the J end by 3 bases, with 12 bases between. The CDR3 loop spans 14 amino acids. The CDR3 bases are TGTGCCAGCAGCTTCCCGGGACTGAGCTACGAGCAGTACTTC. Protein product: CASSFPGLSYEQYF.